This is a list of T cell receptor beta chains from one sample in a study of CD8+CD57+ T cells in acquired aplastic anemia. Each CDR3 protein is one row after TCRdb ran MiXCR on the reads. The sample includes more than 150,000 distinct CDR3 sequences, around 50% of them seen just once. Sequenced sample: sorted CD4+, CD8+, or CD8+CD57+ T cells (not recorded which) from PBMCs. The origin of the receptors is a human donor with aplastic anemia. CDR3s include the opening cysteine and the closing phenylalanine or tryptophan. Each record gives: clone size, J gene, V gene, D gene, CDR3 DNA, CDR3 protein. D genes are given only for firm matches. For some rows the clone size is stated as once, few or many, or as a class when expanded; others skip it.

size: -; J: TRBJ2-7; V: TRBV20-1; D: -; DNA: TGCAGTGCTAGAGATATAGGGCGGGATTACGAGCAGTACTTC; CDR3: CSARDIGRDYEQYF
size: -; J: TRBJ1-1; V: TRBV27; D: -; DNA: TGTGCCAGCAGTTTAAGGACAGAACTAAACACTGAAGCTTTCTTT; CDR3: CASSLRTELNTEAFF
size: many; J: TRBJ2-5; V: TRBV7-9; D: TRBD2; DNA: TGTGCCAGCAGCTTAGTAGCGGGGGGAGAGACCCAGTACTTC; CDR3: CASSLVAGGETQYF
size: many; J: TRBJ2-5; V: TRBV19; D: -; DNA: TGTGCCAGTAGTATAACCGGACAGAAAGAGACCCAGTACTTC; CDR3: CASSITGQKETQYF
size: few; J: TRBJ1-2; V: TRBV30; D: -; DNA: TGTGCCTGGAGTATCGGGTCCTCTTGGGGTCCTAACTATGGCTACACCTTC; CDR3: CAWSIGSSWGPNYGYTF
size: many; J: TRBJ2-7; V: TRBV24-1; D: TRBD2; DNA: TGTGCCACCAGTGATGGGGGGGGGGACCACGAGCAGTACTTC; CDR3: CATSDGGGDHEQYF
size: many; J: TRBJ1-3; V: TRBV25-1; D: -; DNA: TGTGCCAGCAGAATAAGCTCTGGAAACACCATATATTTT; CDR3: CASRISSGNTIYF
size: once; J: TRBJ1-1; V: TRBV29-1; D: -; DNA: TGCAGCGTCACGACTCTCACTGAAGCTTTCTTT; CDR3: CSVTTLTEAFF
size: once; J: TRBJ1-5; V: TRBV2; D: -; DNA: TGTGCCAGCAGCCCGTTTGGGGATTCCGATCAGCCCCAGCATTTT; CDR3: CASSPFGDSDQPQHF
size: many; J: TRBJ2-2; V: TRBV2; D: -; DNA: TGTGCCAGCAAGGCCGGGAAGGACACCGGGGAGCTGTTTTTT; CDR3: CASKAGKDTGELFF
size: -; J: TRBJ1-2; V: TRBV10-3; D: -; DNA: TGTGCCATCAGTGACGCTAACCCAGGGAGGCAAGGCTACACCTTC; CDR3: CAISDANPGRQGYTF
size: few; J: TRBJ2-7; V: TRBV4-2; D: TRBD1; DNA: TGTACCAGCAGCGCACGACAGGGTAGCACTTACGAGCAGTACTTC; CDR3: CTSSARQGSTYEQYF
size: many; J: TRBJ2-7; V: TRBV11-2; D: -; DNA: TGTGCCAGCAGCCTAAGTTCGAAGACTAAGCAGTACTTC; CDR3: CASSLSSKTKQYF
size: -; J: TRBJ2-3; V: TRBV29-1; D: TRBD2; DNA: TGCAGCACGACAGGACTAGCGGGAGGGCCAGATACGCAGTATTTT; CDR3: CSTTGLAGGPDTQYF
size: -; J: TRBJ1-1; V: TRBV6-5; D: -; DNA: TGTGCCAGCAGTTACTCTGCAGGGAACACTGAAGCTTTCTTT; CDR3: CASSYSAGNTEAFF
size: -; J: TRBJ1-2; V: TRBV7-9; D: TRBD1; DNA: TGTGCCAGCACCGCTTCGAACAGGGGCTATGGCTACACCTTC; CDR3: CASTASNRGYGYTF
size: many; J: TRBJ2-3; V: TRBV6-4; D: -; DNA: TGTGCCAGCAGCTATCGAGCTACAGATACGCAGTATTTT; CDR3: CASSYRATDTQYF
size: few; J: TRBJ2-4; V: TRBV27; D: -; DNA: TGTGCCAGCAGTCCAATCCGCGGGAACATTCAGTACTTC; CDR3: CASSPIRGNIQYF
size: many; J: TRBJ2-1; V: TRBV9; D: -; DNA: TGTGCCAGCAGCGTAGCTGGCGGAAGCTCCTACAATGAGCAGTTCTTC; CDR3: CASSVAGGSSYNEQFF
size: -; J: TRBJ2-3; V: TRBV24-1; D: -; DNA: TGTGCCACCAGTGATTTTAGGGTGTCAGATACGCAGTATTTT; CDR3: CATSDFRVSDTQYF
size: -; J: TRBJ1-4; V: TRBV25-1; D: -; DNA: TGTGCCAGCAGTGAATCACAGGGTTTTAATGAAAAACTGTTTTTT; CDR3: CASSESQGFNEKLFF
size: few; J: TRBJ2-7; V: TRBV14; D: -; DNA: TGTGCCAGCAGCCAAGCGGGGGCATCCGAGCAGTACTTC; CDR3: CASSQAGASEQYF
size: -; J: TRBJ1-5; V: TRBV12-3/TRBV12-4; D: TRBD1; DNA: TGTGCCAGCAGTTTGGAGACAGGGACAAATCAGCCCCAGCATTTT; CDR3: CASSLETGTNQPQHF
size: -; J: TRBJ2-3; V: TRBV20-1; D: TRBD2; DNA: TGCAGTGCTAGCCACGGGGGGGATACAGATACGCAGTATTTT; CDR3: CSASHGGDTDTQYF
size: many; J: TRBJ2-2; V: TRBV25-1; D: TRBD1; DNA: TGTGCCAGCAGTGAATTCGGGACAGGGGCCACCGGGGAGCTGTTTTTT; CDR3: CASSEFGTGATGELFF
size: -; J: TRBJ2-1; V: TRBV3-1; D: TRBD1; DNA: TGTGCCAGCAGCCAAGCTGACAGGGCTAACAATGAGCAGTTCTTC; CDR3: CASSQADRANNEQFF
size: many; J: TRBJ2-7; V: TRBV5-6; D: -; DNA: TGTGCCAGCAGCTGGCCCCGGCGGACCTCCGCCTACGAGCAGTACTTC; CDR3: CASSWPRRTSAYEQYF
size: many; J: TRBJ1-6; V: TRBV6-1; D: TRBD1; DNA: TGTGCCAGCAGTCGTACGAGCTCCGGGACAGAGAATTCACCCCTCCACTTT; CDR3: CASSRTSSGTENSPLHF
size: many; J: TRBJ2-2; V: TRBV4-2; D: -; DNA: TGTGCCAGCAGCCAAGGACTTCCGGGCACCGGGGAGCTGTTTTTT; CDR3: CASSQGLPGTGELFF
size: few; J: TRBJ1-1; V: TRBV15; D: TRBD1; DNA: TGTGCCACCAGCAGAGATCCGGGACAGATTGAAGCTTTCTTT; CDR3: CATSRDPGQIEAFF
size: -; J: TRBJ2-5; V: TRBV19; D: -; DNA: TGTGCCAGTAGTATATTGCAGGGGTCTAGAGAGACCCAGTACTTC; CDR3: CASSILQGSRETQYF
size: many; J: TRBJ2-2; V: TRBV5-4; D: TRBD2; DNA: TGTGCCAGTACGGGACTAGCGGGGGGGCTGGACACCGGGGAGCTGTTTTTT; CDR3: CASTGLAGGLDTGELFF
size: -; J: TRBJ2-5; V: TRBV29-1; D: -; DNA: TGCAGCGGGATATCGGGGACTCGGGAGACCCAGTACTTC; CDR3: CSGISGTRETQYF
size: few; J: TRBJ2-2; V: TRBV5-1; D: TRBD1; DNA: TGCGCCAGTGGGTGGGACAGGAACACCGAGGAGCTGTTTTTT; CDR3: CASGWDRNTEELFF
size: -; J: TRBJ1-1; V: TRBV9; D: -; DNA: TGTGCCAGCAGCGTAGAGGCCGACAGCACCGAAGCTTTCTTT; CDR3: CASSVEADSTEAFF
size: -; J: TRBJ1-1; V: TRBV2; D: -; DNA: TGTGCCAGCATCGAACGTGGGACTGAAGCTTTCTTT; CDR3: CASIERGTEAFF
size: few; J: TRBJ1-6; V: TRBV7-9; D: -; DNA: TGTGCCAGCAGCTTGGACATTAATTCACCCCTCCACTTT; CDR3: CASSLDINSPLHF
size: many; J: TRBJ2-1; V: TRBV19; D: TRBD2; DNA: TGTGCCAGTAGTACCAGGACTAGCGGGGGGGCTTACAATGAGCAGTTCTTC; CDR3: CASSTRTSGGAYNEQFF
size: many; J: TRBJ2-1; V: TRBV5-8; D: TRBD1; DNA: TGTGCCAGCTCGATAGGGACAGGGGGCAATGAGCAGTTCTTC; CDR3: CASSIGTGGNEQFF
size: -; J: TRBJ1-6; V: TRBV9; D: -; DNA: TGTGCCAGCAGCCTACAGGGAGATAATTCACCCCTCCACTTT; CDR3: CASSLQGDNSPLHF
size: -; J: TRBJ1-1; V: TRBV7-2; D: TRBD1; DNA: TGTGCCAGCAGTAGCGACAGGGGGCGAGGCACTGAAGCTTTCTTT; CDR3: CASSSDRGRGTEAFF
size: -; J: TRBJ2-2; V: TRBV5-5; D: -; DNA: TGTGCCAGCAGCCCTTTCACCGGGGAGCTGTTTTTT; CDR3: CASSPFTGELFF
size: many; J: TRBJ2-5; V: TRBV29-1; D: -; DNA: TGCAGCGTCATGAAACCGGGGGAGACCCAGTACTTC; CDR3: CSVMKPGETQYF
size: many; J: TRBJ2-5; V: TRBV2; D: TRBD1; DNA: TGTGCCAGCGGCCGCCTAATTTTGATACGGGACAGGGGAAAAGAGACCCAGTACTTC; CDR3: CASGRLILIRDRGKETQYF
size: -; J: TRBJ1-2; V: TRBV20-1; D: -; DNA: TGCAGTACAAAACAGACACTCTATGGCTACACCTTC; CDR3: CSTKQTLYGYTF
size: many; J: TRBJ2-2; V: TRBV12-3/TRBV12-4; D: -; DNA: TGTGCCAGCAGGTTGACTAGTCGGCGGGAGCTGTTTTTT; CDR3: CASRLTSRRELFF
size: -; J: TRBJ2-3; V: TRBV12-3/TRBV12-4; D: -; DNA: TGTGCCAGCAGTTTTCGGGCAGGGGTAATAGATACGCAGTATTTT; CDR3: CASSFRAGVIDTQYF
size: many; J: TRBJ1-2; V: TRBV20-1; D: TRBD1; DNA: TGCAGTGCTAGAGGACAGGGGACGTATGGCTACACCTTC; CDR3: CSARGQGTYGYTF
size: few; J: TRBJ1-3; V: TRBV6-1; D: TRBD1; DNA: TGTGCCAGCACGCCAGGGGGCGCCTCTGGAAACACCATATATTTT; CDR3: CASTPGGASGNTIYF